This T cell receptor beta chain comes out of a study of T cell responses to AZD1222 COVID-19 vaccine. Study details: Second-dose timings of about 4 or about 12 weeks were pooled.

The table came from immunoSEQ multiplex PCR; TCRdb's copy has only in-frame clones and leaves some out. The sample records 100,000 or so clones, about 87% being singletons. The study, taken as a whole, reports: Reportedly, nearly half of unique spike TCRs recognized epitopes outside B.1.351/B.1.1.7 mutations. Clonal diversity was possibly underestimated, and the donors were mostly white British, with more females. Seropositive status at baseline applied to only 6 or 7 AZD1222 recipients.

On this clone itself: The antigen is unknown.

The V end lost 6 bases, the J end lost 7 bases, and 17 bases lay between the germline ends. The CDR3 contains 14 residues. Germline V gene sequence: CDR1 SGHAT, CDR2 FQNNGV. The chain joins TRBV11-2 to TRBJ2-3, with a possible D match to TRBD1 (7 bases). This clonotype originated in an adult in good health. This material consisted of peripheral blood, taken on day 0 of AZD1222 vaccination. The CDR3 sequence: CASSISGGTNTQYF. The CDR3 DNA reads TGTGCCAGCAGTATCTCAGGGGGGACGAATACGCAGTATTTT.